What follows are 2 T cell receptor beta chains derived from one specimen sequenced in a study of T-cell reconstitution after alpha-beta-depleted transplantation in children. For TCRbeta, the library was prepared with unique molecular identifiers. MiXCR was run by TCRdb on the PCR reads, yielding one entry per CDR3 protein. This sample has 200,000 to 300,000 distinct CDR3 sequences, with roughly 24% found just once. The material was PBMCs, obtained before TCRalphabeta/CD19-depleted stem cell transplant. The source of these receptors is a girl aged 2 to 10 with Fanconi anemia, due to receive a stem cell transplant.

Only a few counts were recorded for this clonotype. The genes are TRBV20-1 and TRBJ2-7, with D unresolved. Germline loops: CDR1 DFQATT, CDR2 SNEGSKA (reference sequence). This CDR3 has 13 amino acids. V was trimmed by 6 bases and J by 3 bases, leaving 15 bases between them. CDR3 sequence reads: CSADSWGSYEQYF. Written as DNA, the CDR3 is TGCAGTGCCGATTCTTGGGGTAGCTACGAGCAGTACTTC.

This clonotype was observed at least ten times. The chain combines TRBV5-6 with TRBJ1-6, with a weak D call TRBD1 (5 bases). The V and J ends lost 4 bases and 4 bases respectively, with 9 bases between them. The germline gives CDR1 SGHDT, CDR2 YYEEEE. This CDR3 contains 14 residues. CDR3 nucleotide sequence: TGTGCCAGCAGCGCAGGGATGTATAATTCACCCCTCCACTTT. Translating gives CASSAGMYNSPLHF.